This TCR beta chain was profiled in a study of shared clonotypes between healthy human individuals (TCRdb year 2020). About the study as a whole: The cohort included three men and two women between 18 and 49 years of age. For each donor, CD4 naive and CD4 memory were each run on three plates, CD8 naive on two plates, and CD8 memory on one plate. The study deeply sequenced blood TCR repertoires of about five healthy adults to estimate repertoire size and the extent of clonotype sharing between individuals. To increase sequencing depth and limit assay-specific biases, TCR repertoire library preparation and sequencing were carried out by different laboratories using diverse techniques. Per donor, leukapheresis produced somewhere between about 0.9 and 9.5 billion PBMCs.

The paper as a whole reports these results and caveats: Pairwise subsampling indicated that sequencing depth was expected to affect the degree of clonotype sharing among donors. The small number of donors limited the genetic and exposure-history diversity represented. Sampling was limited to blood, and TCR repertoires in tissue likely differ from TCR repertoires in blood. Naive subsets generally had larger estimated clonotype richness than memory subsets did. Higher generation probabilities were observed for clonotypes shared by all four sorted-subset donors than for non-shared clonotypes. When a handful of donors were compared, the shared fraction of clonotypes was roughly 4.8% for naive CD4, roughly 3.4% for naive CD8, about 2.4% for memory CD4, and less than 0.5% for memory CD8. Rarefaction of sorted-subset datasets indicated incomplete sequencing despite the large sequencing depth.

CD8 naive samples were obtained by positive selection for CCR7 among CD45RO-negative cells, yielding a CD45RA+CCR7+ population from which TemRA cells were excluded. Healthy HIV-negative adults with no recently reported acute infections or vaccinations were included as donors. Every donor was a Caucasian adult living in Nashville, Tennessee, USA. Blood was collected by leukapheresis, and PBMCs were isolated by Ficoll-Histopaque density gradient centrifugation and then cryopreserved in liquid nitrogen vapor phase. Analytical flow cytometry was used to check the purity and quantity of each magnetically sorted T cell population. From each sorted fraction, genomic DNA was isolated and quantified by UV absorbance on a Nanodrop 2000c. This clone appeared once. Its target antigen remains unknown. No base-level quality is on record; no much larger clone is a single base apart. The CDR3 runs 16 amino acids, cysteine and phenylalanine included. The DNA shown is the 48-base CDR3, in frame from base 1. CDR1 and CDR2, looked up from the germline V gene, are MNHNS and SASEGT. Ends trimmed: V by 1 base, J by 2 bases; bases unmatched to a gene: 7.

TCR CDR3 regions were amplified from genomic DNA by multiplex PCR using the deep immunoSEQ assay. Extracted genomic DNA from each cell subset was spread evenly across all wells of several immunoSEQ 96-well plates, with each plate serving as a replicate. Each replicate PCR for sorted subsets received around 200 ng genomic DNA, equal to about 30,000 T cell genomes. The purified libraries were quantified using a Qubit 3.0 fluorometer, sized with a Bioanalyzer 2100, and then quantified again using the KAPA Library Quantification kit. Every immunoSEQ 96-well plate was sequenced on a dedicated single-read 150-cycle Illumina NextSeq 550 flow cell. The source study handled its data this way. Because the immunoSEQ output included only junctional sequences and no quality scores, the filtering could not be the same as the filtering used for full-length reads. To assign V/J genes and CDR3, sequences were annotated using PyIR, a Python wrapper for IgBLAST v1.9, with IMGT germline references. Reads with weak V/J assignments (E-value above 1e-6), missing CDR3, stop codons, out-of-frame junctions, or ambiguous translated residues were removed. V3J clonotypes were defined as sequences sharing the same inferred V gene, J gene, and CDR3 amino acid sequence. Percentage overlap between repertoires was calculated by dividing the number of shared unique clonotypes by the size of the smaller repertoire. RTK rarefaction, the Chao1 estimator, and Recon v2.1 estimates of unobserved clonotypes were used to assess repertoire richness. Generation probabilities were computed with OLGA for all TCRbeta clonotypes obtained by the gDNA method from several donors. Entries here come from immuneACCESS through TCRdb and include only in-frame sequences with V and J called. Some clones fail to appear in such tables; in the studies checked, an unresolved V gene covers under half of the shortfall, and the cause of the remainder is unknown. V and J calls and clone size are given by that table; D and trimming were obtained from the DNA. The sample has about 1,800,000 clones on record, just under 95% of them singletons. Around 1.2% of the sample is taken by the ten largest.

The source is a man in his late teens or twenties in good health. The chain uses TRBV6-1 and TRBJ2-7; 8 central bases correspond to TRBD1. The sequenced sample was naive CD8+ T cells sorted from blood. The cell subset or site label on this specimen signifies: CD45RA+CCR7+. In nucleotide form, the sequence is TGTGCCAGCAGTGAAGTAAGGACAGGGCCTACCTACGAGCAGTACTTC. The resulting protein is CASSEVRTGPTYEQYF.